Presented here are 13 T cell receptor beta chains from one specimen sequenced in a study of T-cell reconstitution after alpha-beta-depleted transplantation in children. Preparing the TCRbeta library involved the use of unique molecular identifiers. TCRdb itself ran the PCR reads through MiXCR, one entry per CDR3 protein. The repertoire consists of about a million distinct CDR3 sequences, with about 29% occurring once and the leading ten covering about 28%. The sequencing used PBMCs, mostly from graft donor cells, collected 360 days after TCRalphabeta/CD19-depleted stem cell transplant. The receptors were sampled from a boy younger than two who had a stem cell transplant for SCID, so the T cells may come from the graft donor.

This sequence joins TRBV5-1 and TRBJ2-5; 10 nucleotides match TRBD2. Germline V gives CDR1 SGHRS, CDR2 YFSETQ. The CDR3 covers 17 residues. Trimming took 4 bases from V and 4 from J; bases not matched to a gene: 13. CDR3 residues: CASSPPRGLAGAETQYF. The CDR3 DNA reads TGCGCCAGCAGCCCCCCGAGGGGGCTAGCGGGGGCAGAGACCCAGTACTTC.

The gene calls are TRBV29-1 and TRBJ1-2; 10 positions match TRBD1. Germline-derived CDR1 and CDR2 are SQVTM and ANQGSEA. CDR3 length: 14 amino acids. Unmatched junction bases numbered 8, after V lost 2 bases and J lost 8 bases. The CDR3 reads CSVERQGAIYGYTF. CDR3 coding DNA: TGCAGCGTTGAACGACAGGGGGCGATCTACGGCTACACCTTC.

The chain combines TRBV12-5 with TRBJ2-1; D perhaps matches TRBD1 (8 bases). The CDR3 is made up of 15 amino acids. Trimming shortened V by 4 bases and J by 10 bases, and 20 bases separated the two germline ends. From germline, CDR1 is LGHNT and CDR2 FRNRAP. The CDR3 sequence: CASGSSGTGGYEQFF. The CDR3 nucleotides are TGTGCTAGTGGTTCCAGCGGGACAGGAGGTTACGAGCAGTTCTTC.

J is TRBJ2-1 and V is TRBV25-1; D might be TRBD2 (6 bases). The CDR3 is 15 residues long. Trimming pared 4 bases from V and 6 bases from J, leaving 16 bases between. The V gene's germline CDR1 is MGHDK and CDR2 SYGVNS. The CDR3 protein is CASSGRDWGPNEQFF. The CDR3 nucleotides are TGTGCCAGCAGTGGCCGGGACTGGGGCCCCAATGAGCAGTTCTTC.

The chain uses TRBV4-1 and TRBJ2-3, with TRBD1 identical over 8 bases. CDR3 length equals 17 residues. J lost 5 bases, V lost 0 bases, and 10 bases had no gene match. Germline CDR1 reads MGHRA; CDR2 reads YSYEKL. The CDR3 coding sequence is TGCGCCAGCAGCCAAGATGGCGGGACAGGCTGGGGAGATACGCAGTATTTT. This gives the protein CASSQDGGTGWGDTQYF.

V usage is TRBV5-1 and J usage is TRBJ1-1, with a tentative D call TRBD1 (5 bases). The length of the CDR3 is 15 residues. Per the germline V gene, CDR1 is SGHRS and CDR2 is YFSETQ. V shed 0 bases and J shed 5 bases, with 14 bases lying between them. CDR3 sequence reads: CASSLEGPPGTEAFF. The CDR3 coding sequence is TGCGCCAGCAGCTTGGAGGGGCCTCCAGGAACTGAAGCTTTCTTT. Together with reference TRBV5-1 and TRBJ1-1, the CDR3 gives the full variable domain: KAGVTQTPRYLIKTRGQQVTLSCSPISGHRSVSWYQQTPGQGLQFLFEYFSETQRNKGNFPGRFSGRQFSNSRSEMNVSTLELGDSALYLCASSLEGPPGTEAFFGQGTRLTVV.

This clonotype was recorded many times. The gene calls are TRBV9 and TRBJ2-1, with TRBD1 matching over 9 bases. V lost 4 bases to trimming and J lost 5 bases; unmatched junction nucleotides: 10. CDR3 length equals 16 residues. Germline V gene lookup returns CDR1 SGDLS and CDR2 YYNGEE. The CDR3 DNA reads TGTGCCAGCAGCCCACAGGGACAGGGAGGCGACAATGAGCAGTTCTTC. It yields the protein CASSPQGQGGDNEQFF.

V and J are TRBV15 and TRBJ1-6; no reliable D call. Germline V gene lookup returns CDR1 LNHNV and CDR2 YYDKDF (reference sequence). The length of the CDR3 is 17 residues. With 8 bases removed from V and 8 bases from J, the gap between germline ends came to 25 bases. CDR3 protein: CATQRGPRTLVDSPLHF. CDR3 bases: TGTGCCACCCAGCGAGGCCCCAGGACCTTGGTGGATTCACCCCTCCACTTT.

This sequence joins TRBV5-1 and TRBJ2-3, with 11 bases fitting TRBD2. The CDR3 totals 16 residues. Germline V gives CDR1 SGHRS, CDR2 YFSETQ. Trimming at V came to 3 bases and at J to 7 bases, leaving 10 bases not matched to a gene. The CDR3 DNA reads as TGCGCCAGCAGCTCCGACCTAGCGGGGGGCTTCAATACGCAGTATTTT. Its translation: CASSSDLAGGFNTQYF.

This chain links TRBV27 with TRBJ2-2; no clear D gene. The CDR3 is 16 residues long. CDR1 and CDR2 from the germline V gene are MNHEY and SMNVEV (reference sequence). The germline V and J ends were trimmed by 3 bases and 2 bases, with 13 bases remaining between them. The chain's CDR3 is CASSFRRPLNTGELFF. The CDR3 bases are TGTGCCAGCAGTTTTCGGCGGCCCCTTAACACCGGGGAGCTGTTTTTT.

There are a few counts of this clonotype. The gene calls are TRBV7-8 and TRBJ2-2, with TRBD2 as a possible D gene (5 bases). The CDR3 runs to 13 residues. Trimming pared 4 bases from V and 6 bases from J, leaving 9 bases between. Per the germline V gene, CDR1 is SGHVS and CDR2 is FQNEAQ. The CDR3 bases are TGTGCCAGCAGCTGGGCACTAGCCGGGGAGCTGTTTTTT. Translating gives CASSWALAGELFF.

The V gene is TRBV20-1, the J gene TRBJ1-1; D remains ambiguous. The CDR3 is 16 amino acids. Trimming removed 0 bases from V and 3 bases from J, with 17 bases in between. The germline CDR1 and CDR2 sequences are DFQATT and SNEGSKA (reference sequence). Written as DNA, the CDR3 is TGCAGTGCTAGAGAGTACACACACGGGGATTACACTGAAGCTTTCTTT. This codes for CSAREYTHGDYTEAFF.

The chain has TRBV5-1 and TRBJ2-3; D not resolved. Between the trimmed V and J ends, which lost 4 bases and 5 bases, there was a span of 11 bases. This CDR3 has 13 residues. CDR1 and CDR2 (germline): SGHRS, YFSETQ. The CDR3 sequence is CASSLEPQDTQYF. CDR3 nucleotides: TGCGCCAGCAGCCTAGAACCGCAAGATACGCAGTATTTT.